The source of this TCR beta chain is a study of PD-L1 blockade in urothelial cancer. Study in general: Patients began atezolizumab, 1,200 mg intravenously every 3 weeks, in about 2014. Male sex and bladder-origin urothelial cancer were recorded for about 90% of the roughly 30 patients. Blood samples had a median of 141,255 T cells, 80,000 to 85,000 unique TCRs, and clonality about 0.074.

Germline assignment: CDR1 ENHRY and CDR2 SYGVKD. J was trimmed by 4 bases and V by 2 bases; bases with no gene match: 1. This CDR3 contains 15 residues. Stated time point: peripheral blood 6 weeks after treatment start. Profiled with immunoSEQ multiplex PCR; TCRdb holds only in-frame clones, not every one. The sample holds 40,000 to 55,000 clones, around 90% seen once. The origin of this receptor is a man between 60 and 75 years old with urothelial cancer. V usage is TRBV10-3 and J usage is TRBJ2-2; TRBD1 matches 10 bases. This material consisted of PBMCs, taken around atezolizumab (anti-PD-L1) treatment. The CDR3 DNA reads as TGTGCCATCAGTGAGAGGACAGGGGGCACCGGGGAGCTGTTTTTT. It specifies CAISERTGGTGELFF.